These 31 T cell receptor beta chains originate from one sample sequenced in a study of identical twins. TCRdb processed the 5' RACE reads anew with MiXCR; each CDR3 protein has one entry. The table shows fewer than 350,000 distinct CDR3 sequences, with under 9.5% occurring only once. These same records also appear under a second study, on yellow fever vaccine responses in identical twins.

The sequencing sample was made of memory (CD45RO+) T cells sorted from blood. The receptors stem from a woman aged 18-29 years in good health.

The V call is TRBV5-1, the J call TRBJ1-1, with D possibly matching TRBD1 (5 bases). The CDR3 length is 16 residues. Deletions cut 0 bases from V and 3 bases from J, with 15 bases between. The V gene's germline CDR1 is SGHRS and CDR2 YFSETQ. Here the CDR3 DNA reads TGCGCCAGCAGCTTGGACCAGGGAATGGCCGACACTGAAGCTTTCTTT. Translated: CASSLDQGMADTEAFF.

This clonotype showed up just a few times. The rearrangement joins TRBV28 to TRBJ2-2, with 10 nucleotides matching TRBD2. J gave up 0 bases and V 5 bases, and 9 bases lay outside the gene matches. The CDR3 totals 18 residues. Germline CDR1 and CDR2: MDHEN and SYDVKM. CDR3: CASSHYRTSGANTGELFF. The CDR3 nucleotides are TGTGCCAGCAGTCATTACCGTACTAGCGGGGCGAACACCGGGGAGCTGTTTTTT. The whole variable domain, filled in from reference TRBV28 and TRBJ2-2, reads DVKVTQSSRYLVKRTGEKVFLECVQDMDHENMFWYRQDPGLGLRLIYFSYDVKMKEKGDIPEGYSVSREKKERFSLILESASTNQTSMYLCASSHYRTSGANTGELFFGEGSRLTVL.

The gene calls are TRBV29-1 and TRBJ2-1; D ambiguous. Germline CDR1 and CDR2: SQVTM and ANQGSEA. This CDR3 contains 12 residues. Deletions cut 2 bases from V and 7 bases from J, with 9 bases between. CDR3 sequence reads: CSVELLGNEQFF. The CDR3 nucleotides read TGCAGCGTTGAATTATTAGGGAATGAGCAGTTCTTC.

The CDR3 DNA reads TGTGCCAGCTCACCACTGGGGACAGTGGGGCCGCAGTACTTC. Translating gives CASSPLGTVGPQYF. The chain combines TRBV18 with TRBJ2-5, with 7 bases identical to TRBD1. V lost 1 base and J lost 11; bases outside the gene matches: 10. CDR1 is KGHSH, CDR2 LQKENI, per germline. The CDR3 is made up of 14 amino acids.

This clonotype was detected a few times. The chain employs TRBV5-6 and TRBJ1-6, with TRBD1 identical over 7 bases. CDR3 length: 16 residues. The trim removed 4 bases at V and 9 bases at J, leaving 13 bases unmatched. The V gene's germline CDR1 is SGHDT and CDR2 YYEEEE. For the CDR3, the DNA is TGTGCCAGCAGCCTTGGTCCGGGGGACAGTGGTTCACCCCTCCACTTT. Translating gives CASSLGPGDSGSPLHF.

This rearrangement joins TRBV6-5 to TRBJ2-1; 7 bases agree with TRBD1. CDR3 size: 12 residues. The trim removed 5 bases at V and 8 bases at J, leaving 3 bases unmatched. CDR1 and CDR2 (germline): MNHEY, SVGAGI. Here the CDR3 reads CASSKQGDEQFF. In DNA, the CDR3 is TGTGCCAGCAGTAAGCAGGGGGATGAGCAGTTCTTC.

This clonotype was detected a few times. The rearrangement links TRBV3-1 to TRBJ2-3; D unresolved. The germline CDR1 and CDR2 sequences are LGHDT and YNNKEL (reference sequence). The CDR3 has 15 amino acids. V was clipped by 4 bases and J by 1 base, with 12 bases between them. The CDR3 protein is CASSPPGFRTDTQYF. Written as DNA, the CDR3 is TGTGCCAGCAGCCCCCCCGGGTTCCGCACAGATACGCAGTATTTT.

This clonotype was recorded many times. The chain combines TRBV6-2 or TRBV6-3 with TRBJ1-6; D unclear. The V end lost 0 bases, the J end lost 1 base, and 7 bases lay between the germline ends. Germline V lookup: CDR1 MNHEY, CDR2 SVGEGT. CDR3 length equals 16 residues. CDR3 nucleotide sequence: TGTGCCAGCAGTTACTCGGCGGGATCCTATAATTCACCCCTCCACTTT. It yields the protein CASSYSAGSYNSPLHF.

This clonotype was counted ten times or more. The chain combines TRBV5-1 with TRBJ2-3, with TRBD2 matching 7 bases. CDR1 and CDR2 (germline): SGHRS, YFSETQ. This CDR3 contains 16 residues. J gave up 2 bases and V 5 bases, and 11 bases lay outside the gene matches. CDR3 nucleotide sequence: TGCGCCAGCAGTGGCGGGGGTCCGGCCAACACAGATACGCAGTATTTT. Translated: CASSGGGPANTDTQYF.

This clonotype was detected ten times or more. The chain joins TRBV6-1 to TRBJ2-5; TRBD2 might be the D (5 bases). Germline V gene sequence: CDR1 MNHNS, CDR2 SASEGT. V lost 1 base and J lost 9, with 12 bases in between. The CDR3 is 13 amino acids. CDR3 bases: TGTGCCAGCAGTGAAGGGGTTGGGAGACCCCAGTACTTC. Protein: CASSEGVGRPQYF.

In this sample, this clonotype turned up many times. The chain recombines TRBV12-3 or TRBV12-4 with TRBJ2-1; D unresolved. Trimming stripped 11 bases from V and 8 bases from J, with 7 bases between. The CDR3 is 9 amino acids. The CDR3 DNA reads as TGTGCCGGTATCTATGAGCAGTTCTTC. Its protein is CAGIYEQFF.

This clonotype appeared many times. The gene calls are TRBV6-1 and TRBJ2-1, with 12 bases lining up with TRBD2. Losses at the gene ends were 10 bases for V and 9 bases for J; bases not matched to a gene: 13. Per germline, CDR1 MNHNS and CDR2 SASEGT. The CDR3 totals 15 residues. As DNA, the CDR3 is TGTGCCACCTCTTACGAGACTAGCGGGAGTCGTGAGCAGTTCTTC. This translates into CATSYETSGSREQFF.

V is TRBV5-1 and J is TRBJ2-5; TRBD1 is a possible D gene (6 bases). CDR1 and CDR2 (germline): SGHRS, YFSETQ. Trimming left V 0 bases short and J 4 bases short, with 13 bases between. There are 15 residues in the CDR3. The CDR3 DNA reads TGCGCCAGCAGCTTGGCAGGGGCGCCCCGAGAGACCCAGTACTTC. Its protein product is CASSLAGAPRETQYF.

The V gene is TRBV5-8, the J gene TRBJ2-7, with 8 bases fitting TRBD1. The CDR3 loop spans 15 amino acids. CDR1 SGHTS and CDR2 YDEGEE come from the germline V gene. Unmatched junction bases numbered 8, after V lost 4 bases and J lost 2 bases. Here the CDR3 reads CASSQPGRGPYEQYF. The CDR3 coding sequence is TGTGCCAGCAGCCAGCCGGGCAGGGGGCCCTACGAGCAGTACTTC.

The gene calls are TRBV7-8 and TRBJ2-7, with 10 bases lining up with TRBD2. V was pared by 5 bases and J by 6 bases, with 4 bases of the junction left unmatched. The CDR3 has 13 residues. Germline V gene sequence: CDR1 SGHVS, CDR2 FQNEAQ. CDR3 nucleotides: TGTGCCAGCAGCGCCGGACTAGCGGCCGAGCAGTACGTC. This codes for CASSAGLAAEQYV.

V is TRBV10-2 and J is TRBJ2-7, with 10 bases that match TRBD1. The V gene's germline CDR1 is WSHSY and CDR2 SAAADI. Trimming at V came to 6 bases and at J to 6 bases, leaving 8 bases not matched to a gene. The CDR3 consists of 14 residues. The CDR3 sequence: CASSSTGGSPEQYF. CDR3 sequence (DNA): TGCGCCAGCAGCTCGACAGGGGGCTCGCCCGAGCAGTACTTC.

This clonotype showed up just a few times. The chain recombines TRBV24-1 with TRBJ2-5; 7 nucleotides agree with TRBD1. The ends lost 7 bases at V and 0 bases at J; junction bases unmatched: 1. From germline, CDR1 is KGHDR and CDR2 SFDVKD. The CDR3 is made up of 13 amino acids. The CDR3 DNA follows: TGTGCCACCAGCGGACAGGACCAAGAGACCCAGTACTTC. Protein sequence: CATSGQDQETQYF.

This clonotype was observed a handful of times. The CDR3 DNA sequence: TGCAGTGCTACCGGGACAGGCTTTTATCAGCCCCAGCATTTT. Translated: CSATGTGFYQPQHF. The chain recombines TRBV20-1 with TRBJ1-5; TRBD1 matches at 8 bases. The CDR3 length is 14 residues. The V gene's germline CDR1 is DFQATT and CDR2 SNEGSKA (reference sequence). V lost 4 bases to trimming and J lost 5 bases; unmatched junction nucleotides: 7.

This clonotype was observed a few times. The V and J genes are TRBV20-1 and TRBJ2-1, with D perhaps matching TRBD2 (6 bases). Per the germline V gene, CDR1 is DFQATT and CDR2 is SNEGSKA (reference sequence). V lost 2 bases and J 5 bases, leaving 13 bases between the germline ends. The CDR3 covers 14 residues. As DNA, the CDR3 is TGCAGTGCTAGACGGGGGATGGCGAACAATGAGCAGTTCTTC. Its protein is CSARRGMANNEQFF.

This clonotype showed up many times. This rearrangement joins TRBV7-9 to TRBJ2-2; TRBD1 agrees at 9 bases. J gave up 1 base and V 4 bases, and 1 base lay outside the gene matches. This CDR3 is 15 amino acids long. The germline CDR1 and CDR2 sequences are SEHNR and FQNEAQ (reference sequence). The CDR3 region is CASSWGQGNTGELFF. DNA of the CDR3: TGTGCCAGCAGCTGGGGACAGGGGAACACCGGGGAGCTGTTTTTT.

CDR3 sequence reads: CASSSGLRDTQYF. CDR3 bases: TGTGCCAGCAGCTCGGGACTCCGGGATACGCAGTATTTT. The rearrangement joins TRBV11-2 to TRBJ2-3, with D possibly TRBD2 on 6 matching bases. With 4 bases removed from V and 6 bases from J, the gap between germline ends came to 11 bases. The CDR3 is made up of 13 amino acids. Germline loops: CDR1 SGHAT, CDR2 FQNNGV.

This clonotype was detected only a few times. The chain recombines TRBV12-3 or TRBV12-4 with TRBJ2-6, with D perhaps matching TRBD1 or TRBD2 (5 bases each). This CDR3 is built from 19 residues. V was pared by 6 bases and J by 4 bases, with 25 bases between. This CDR3 is CASSPQPGRRTAGANVLTF. As DNA, the CDR3 is TGTGCCAGCAGCCCCCAGCCGGGACGAAGAACGGCAGGGGCCAACGTCCTGACTTTC.

Only a few counts were recorded for this clonotype. A junction end diverges from the germline sequence, so it may reflect a read error. The chain uses TRBV4-2 and TRBJ2-3, with TRBD2 identical over 11 bases. CDR3 length: 16 amino acids. Germline CDR1 is LGHNA and CDR2 is YNFKEQ. CDR3 amino acids: CASNQGSSGGTDTQYF. In DNA form, the CDR3 reads TGTGCCAGCAACCAAGGGTCTAGCGGGGGGACAGATACGCAGTATTTT.

The rearrangement uses TRBV25-1 and TRBJ2-2; perhaps TRBD1 as D (5 bases). The CDR3 covers 15 residues. CDR1 MGHDK and CDR2 SYGVNS come from the germline V gene. Deletions cut 4 bases from V and 1 base from J, with 10 bases between. CDR3 bases: TGTGCCAGCAGTGGGGTCAGGGTGAACACCGGGGAGCTGTTTTTT. It specifies CASSGVRVNTGELFF.

This rearrangement joins TRBV7-9 to TRBJ2-1; D call uncertain. The V and J ends lost 6 bases and 12 bases respectively, with 12 bases between them. The CDR3 has 11 amino acids. In germline, CDR1 is SEHNR, CDR2 FQNEAQ (reference sequence). The CDR3 spells CASSSEERQFF. The CDR3 DNA reads as TGTGCCAGCAGTTCAGAAGAACGGCAGTTCTTC.

CDR3 DNA: TGTGCCACCAGTGATCAAGTAAGGGAGACCCAGTACTTC. It specifies CATSDQVRETQYF. The rearrangement uses TRBV24-1 and TRBJ2-5; D remains unclear. This CDR3 comprises 13 residues. In germline, CDR1 is KGHDR, CDR2 SFDVKD. The V end lost 3 bases, the J end lost 5 bases, and 9 bases lay between the germline ends.

This clonotype was seen many times. The chain recombines TRBV7-8 with TRBJ2-1; TRBD1 agrees at 11 bases. The germline V gene has CDR1 SGHVS and CDR2 FQNEAQ. V lost 2 bases, J lost 3 bases, and 3 bases stayed unmatched. The CDR3 loop spans 16 amino acids. Written as DNA, the CDR3 is TGTGCCAGCAGCTTATCGGGGACAGGGGGCTACAATGAGCAGTTCTTC. Translating gives CASSLSGTGGYNEQFF.

This clonotype was recorded a few times. The gene calls are TRBV9 and TRBJ2-1; 7 nucleotides agree with TRBD1. Germline-derived CDR1 and CDR2 are SGDLS and YYNGEE. Losses at the gene ends were 0 bases for V and 4 bases for J; bases not matched to a gene: 7. CDR3 size: 16 residues. In nucleotides, the CDR3 is TGTGCCAGCAGCGTAGAGTGGACAGGCCCTTACAATGAGCAGTTCTTC. Translated: CASSVEWTGPYNEQFF.

The chain couples TRBV18 to TRBJ1-2, with D possibly TRBD1 on 5 matching bases. The CDR3 length is 13 residues. Germline-derived CDR1 and CDR2 are KGHSH and LQKENI. Trimming took 5 bases from V and 3 from J, leaving 10 bases between them. CDR3 nucleotide sequence: TGTGCCAGCTCATCCGGGACGTACTATGGCTACACCTTC. Translated, it gives CASSSGTYYGYTF.

This sequence joins TRBV5-6 and TRBJ2-1, with D unresolved. Germline V gene sequence: CDR1 SGHDT, CDR2 YYEEEE. The CDR3 sequence is 11 residues long. V gave up 2 bases and J gave up 10 bases, with 7 bases separating them. As DNA, the CDR3 is TGTGCCAGCAGCTTTATACAGGAGCAGTTCTTC. It translates to CASSFIQEQFF.

The sample holds many counts of this clonotype. The rearrangement links TRBV21-1 to TRBJ2-1; the table assigns TRBD2, which was not confirmed against the DNA. TRBV21-1 is flagged as a pseudogene. This CDR3 region has 16 residues. CDR3 in DNA: TGTGCCAGCAGCCTACGACTAGCGGGAGGGTACAATGAGCAGTTCTTC. Translating it yields CASSLRLAGGYNEQFF.